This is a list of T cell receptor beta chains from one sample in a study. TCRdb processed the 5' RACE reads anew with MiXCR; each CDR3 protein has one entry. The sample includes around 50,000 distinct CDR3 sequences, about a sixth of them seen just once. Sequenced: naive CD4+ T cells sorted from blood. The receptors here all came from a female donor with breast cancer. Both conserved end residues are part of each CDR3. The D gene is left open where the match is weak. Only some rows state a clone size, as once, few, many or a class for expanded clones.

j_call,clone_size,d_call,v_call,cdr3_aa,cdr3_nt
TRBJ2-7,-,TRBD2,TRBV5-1,CASSTTGGSLEQYF,TGCGCCAGCAGCACGACGGGGGGATCTCTCGAGCAGTACTTC
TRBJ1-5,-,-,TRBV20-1,CSARVPGNQPQHF,TGCAGTGCTAGAGTTCCCGGGAATCAGCCCCAGCATTTT
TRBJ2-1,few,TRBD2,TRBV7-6,CASSLAEISLAGGNEQFF,TGTGCCAGCAGCCTCGCCGAAATAAGCCTAGCGGGAGGAAATGAGCAGTTCTTC
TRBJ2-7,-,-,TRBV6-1,CASSPGTLSSYEQYF,TGTGCCAGCAGTCCCGGGACACTGAGCTCCTACGAGCAGTACTTC
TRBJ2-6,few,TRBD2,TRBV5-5,CASSSAGSGANVLTF,TGTGCCAGCAGCTCAGCGGGATCTGGGGCCAACGTCCTGACTTTC
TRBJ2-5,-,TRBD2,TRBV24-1,CATSDLKFSGGTQYF,TGTGCCACCAGTGATTTGAAGTTTAGCGGGGGGACCCAGTACTTC
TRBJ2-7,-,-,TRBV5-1,CASSLGQRDEQYF,TGCGCCAGCAGCTTAGGACAGCGAGACGAGCAGTACTTC
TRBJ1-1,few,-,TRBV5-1,CASREQGSNTEAFF,TGCGCCAGCAGGGAACAGGGATCGAACACTGAAGCTTTCTTT
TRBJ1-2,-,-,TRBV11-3,CASSHGEAVNGYTF,TGTGCCAGCAGCCACGGAGAAGCAGTGAATGGCTACACCTTC
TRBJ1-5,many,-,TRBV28,CASSFTGGDQPQHF,TGTGCCAGCAGTTTCACAGGAGGGGATCAGCCCCAGCATTTT
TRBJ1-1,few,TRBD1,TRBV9,CASSGQGGGTEAFF,TGTGCCAGCAGCGGACAAGGGGGCGGCACTGAAGCTTTCTTT
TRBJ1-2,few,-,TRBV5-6,CASSLGWEGIDGYTF,TGTGCCAGCAGCTTGGGCTGGGAGGGGATCGATGGCTACACCTTC
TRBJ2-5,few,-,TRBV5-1,CASSLVGDYQGETQYF,TGCGCCAGCAGCTTGGTGGGCGACTACCAGGGAGAGACCCAGTACTTC
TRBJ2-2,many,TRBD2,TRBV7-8,CASSLQRELGGELFF,TGTGCCAGCAGCTTACAGCGGGAGCTGGGAGGGGAGCTGTTTTTT
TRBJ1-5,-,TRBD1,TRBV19,CASSTRTGGGQPQHF,TGTGCCAGTAGTACTCGGACAGGGGGCGGTCAGCCCCAGCATTTT
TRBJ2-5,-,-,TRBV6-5,CASSYSSGRETQYF,TGTGCCAGCAGTTACTCGTCCGGTAGAGAGACCCAGTACTTC
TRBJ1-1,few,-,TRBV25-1,CASSEYAGEAFF,TGTGCCAGCAGTGAATATGCGGGGGAAGCTTTCTTT
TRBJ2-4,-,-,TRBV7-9,CASSMDTNIQYF,TGTGCCAGCAGCATGGACACGAACATTCAGTACTTC
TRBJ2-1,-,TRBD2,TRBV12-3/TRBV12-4,CASSFLAGVNEQFF,TGTGCCAGCAGTTTCCTAGCGGGAGTGAATGAGCAGTTCTTC
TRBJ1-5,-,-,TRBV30,CAWSVQGQPQHF,TGTGCCTGGAGTGTACAAGGTCAGCCCCAGCATTTT
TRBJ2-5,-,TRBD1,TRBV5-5,CASSLTTGEETQYF,TGTGCCAGCAGCTTGACGACAGGGGAAGAGACCCAGTACTTC
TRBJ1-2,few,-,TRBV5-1,CASSPGSTVANYGYTF,TGCGCCAGCAGCCCAGGTTCGACCGTTGCTAACTATGGCTACACCTTC
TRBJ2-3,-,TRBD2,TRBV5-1,CASSPQFRLAGGPGTQYF,TGCGCCAGCAGCCCCCAATTTAGACTAGCGGGAGGGCCGGGTACGCAGTATTTT
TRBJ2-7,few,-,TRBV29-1,CSVEGNNEQYF,TGCAGCGTTGAAGGGAACAACGAGCAGTACTTC
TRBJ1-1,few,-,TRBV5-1,CASSLEALNTEAFF,TGCGCCAGCAGCTTAGAAGCCCTGAACACTGAAGCTTTCTTT